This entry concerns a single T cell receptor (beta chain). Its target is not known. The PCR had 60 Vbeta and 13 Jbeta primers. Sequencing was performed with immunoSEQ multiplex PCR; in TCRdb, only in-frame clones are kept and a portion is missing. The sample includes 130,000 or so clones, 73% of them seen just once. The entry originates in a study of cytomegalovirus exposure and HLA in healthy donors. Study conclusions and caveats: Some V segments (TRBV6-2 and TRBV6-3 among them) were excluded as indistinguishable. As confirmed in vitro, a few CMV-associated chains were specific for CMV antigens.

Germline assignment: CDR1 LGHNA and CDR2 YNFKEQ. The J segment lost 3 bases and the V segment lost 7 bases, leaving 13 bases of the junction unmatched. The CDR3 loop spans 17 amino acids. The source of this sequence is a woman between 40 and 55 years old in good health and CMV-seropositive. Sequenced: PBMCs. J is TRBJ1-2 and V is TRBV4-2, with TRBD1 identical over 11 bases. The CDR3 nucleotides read TGTGCCAGCACCCGGTTTATGGGGACAGGGGGAGACTATGGCTACACCTTC. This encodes CASTRFMGTGGDYGYTF.